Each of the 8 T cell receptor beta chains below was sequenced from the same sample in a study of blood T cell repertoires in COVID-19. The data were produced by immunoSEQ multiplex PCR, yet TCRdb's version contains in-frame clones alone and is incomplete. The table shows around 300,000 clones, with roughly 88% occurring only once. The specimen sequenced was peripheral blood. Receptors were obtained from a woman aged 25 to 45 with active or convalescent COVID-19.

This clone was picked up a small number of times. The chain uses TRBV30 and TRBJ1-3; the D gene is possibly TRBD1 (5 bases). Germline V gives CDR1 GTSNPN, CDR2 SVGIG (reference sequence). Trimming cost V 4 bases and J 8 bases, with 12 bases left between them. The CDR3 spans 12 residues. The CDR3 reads CAWTQGGDTIYF. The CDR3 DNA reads TGTGCCTGGACTCAGGGCGGGGACACCATATATTTT.

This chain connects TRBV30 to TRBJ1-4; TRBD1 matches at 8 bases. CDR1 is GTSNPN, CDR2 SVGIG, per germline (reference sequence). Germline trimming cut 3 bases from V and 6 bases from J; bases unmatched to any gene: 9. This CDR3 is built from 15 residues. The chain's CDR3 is CAWSAQGAEYEKLFF. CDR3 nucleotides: TGTGCCTGGAGCGCCCAGGGGGCCGAGTATGAAAAACTGTTTTTT.

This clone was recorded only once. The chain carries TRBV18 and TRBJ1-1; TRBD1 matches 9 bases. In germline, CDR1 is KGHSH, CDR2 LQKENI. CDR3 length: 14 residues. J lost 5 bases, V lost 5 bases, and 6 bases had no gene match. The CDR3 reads CASSLGQGGTEAFF. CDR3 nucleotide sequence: TGTGCCAGCTCATTGGGACAGGGAGGTACTGAAGCTTTCTTT.

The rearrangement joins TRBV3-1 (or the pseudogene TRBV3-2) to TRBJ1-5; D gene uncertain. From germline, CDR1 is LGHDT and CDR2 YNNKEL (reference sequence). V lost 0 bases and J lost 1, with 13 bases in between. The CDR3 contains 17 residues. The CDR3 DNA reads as TGTGCCAGCAGCCAAGAAAGGAGCGGGCGAAGCAATCAGCCCCAGCATTTT. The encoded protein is CASSQERSGRSNQPQHF.

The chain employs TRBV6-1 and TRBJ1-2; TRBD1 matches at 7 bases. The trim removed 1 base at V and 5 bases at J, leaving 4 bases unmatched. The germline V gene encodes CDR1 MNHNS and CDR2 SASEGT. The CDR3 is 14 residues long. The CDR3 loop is CASSEVGGWYGYTF. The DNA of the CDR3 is TGTGCCAGCAGTGAAGTAGGGGGCTGGTATGGCTACACCTTC.

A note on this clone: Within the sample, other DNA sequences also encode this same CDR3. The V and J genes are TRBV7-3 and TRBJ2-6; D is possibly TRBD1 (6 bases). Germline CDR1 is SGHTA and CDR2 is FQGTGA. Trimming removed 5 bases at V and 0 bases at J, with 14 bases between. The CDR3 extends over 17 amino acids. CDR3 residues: CASSPTGSSSGANVLTF. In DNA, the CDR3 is TGTGCCAGCAGCCCGACAGGAAGTAGCTCTGGGGCCAACGTCCTGACTTTC.

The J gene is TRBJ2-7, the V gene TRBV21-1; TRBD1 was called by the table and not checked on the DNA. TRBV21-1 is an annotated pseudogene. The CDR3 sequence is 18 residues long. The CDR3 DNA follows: TGTGCCAGCAGCCGCTCAAGACAGGGGGCGAAAAATGCCTACGAGCAGTACTTC. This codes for CASSRSRQGAKNAYEQYF.

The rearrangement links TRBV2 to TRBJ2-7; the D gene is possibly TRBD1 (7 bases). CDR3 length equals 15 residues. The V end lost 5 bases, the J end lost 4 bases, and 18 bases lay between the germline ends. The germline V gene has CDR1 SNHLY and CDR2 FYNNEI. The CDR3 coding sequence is TGTGCCAGCAGTCCTGCAGGGGGGACCCGATACGAGCAGTACTTC. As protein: CASSPAGGTRYEQYF.